This T cell receptor beta chain was obtained from a study of brain T cells in children with intractable seizures. The repertoire was sequenced with immunoSEQ multiplex PCR; TCRdb's copy has only in-frame clones and lacks some. The sample has 50,000 to 80,000 clones; more than 95% are singletons. Trimming took off 1 base at V and 1 base at J, with 10 bases between the two ends. The germline V gene encodes CDR1 MGHRA and CDR2 YSYEKL. The CDR3 covers 15 residues. The chain couples TRBV4-1 to TRBJ2-5, with D tentatively TRBD2 (7 bases). The input for sequencing was peripheral blood, taken at surgery. The sequence derives from a boy under two years old with focal cortical dysplasia and intractable seizures. Written as DNA, the CDR3 is TGCGCCAGCAGCCAAGCGGGGGGCATCCAAGAGACCCAGTACTTC. Residues: CASSQAGGIQETQYF.